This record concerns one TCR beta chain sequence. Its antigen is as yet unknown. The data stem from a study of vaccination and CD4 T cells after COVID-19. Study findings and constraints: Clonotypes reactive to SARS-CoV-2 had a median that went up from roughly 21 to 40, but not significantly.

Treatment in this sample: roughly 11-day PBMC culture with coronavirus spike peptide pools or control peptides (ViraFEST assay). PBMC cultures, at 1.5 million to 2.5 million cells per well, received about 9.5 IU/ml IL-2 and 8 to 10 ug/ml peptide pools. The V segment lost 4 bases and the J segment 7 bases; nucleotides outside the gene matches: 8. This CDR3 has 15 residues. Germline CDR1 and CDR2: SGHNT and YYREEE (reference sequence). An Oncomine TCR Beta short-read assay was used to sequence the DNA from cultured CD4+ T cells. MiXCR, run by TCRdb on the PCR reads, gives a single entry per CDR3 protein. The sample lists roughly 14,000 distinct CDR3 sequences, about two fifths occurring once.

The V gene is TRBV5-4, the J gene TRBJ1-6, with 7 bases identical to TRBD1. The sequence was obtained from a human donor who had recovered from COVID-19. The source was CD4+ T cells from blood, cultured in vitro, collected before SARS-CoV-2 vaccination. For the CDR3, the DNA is TGTGCCAGCAGCCCTCAGGGGGGGTACAATTCACCCCTCCACTTT. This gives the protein CASSPQGGYNSPLHF.